This TCR beta chain was documented in a study of T-cell reconstitution after alpha-beta-depleted transplantation in children. General study results and limits: Hyperexpanded clones declined; after one year, newly produced T cells mostly supplied diversity. Recipient T cells and thymic progenitors that survived were the source of the high TCRbeta diversity seen at day 60 in some patients. Approximately two months post-transplant, alpha-beta T cells reportedly originated from several hundred expanded graft clones.

To note about this clonotype: The antigen is unknown.

Germline V gene sequence: CDR1 MNHEY, CDR2 SMNVEV (reference sequence). The CDR3 consists of 13 residues. The V gene lost 2 bases and the J gene lost 6 bases, with 10 bases spanning the gap. Construction of the TCRbeta library involved unique molecular identifiers. TCRdb re-called the PCR reads with MiXCR, one entry per CDR3 protein. Seen here are 400,000 to 450,000 distinct CDR3 sequences, around two fifths observed once, and the top ten hold under 35%. This rearrangement joins TRBV27 to TRBJ1-2, with D possibly being TRBD1 (5 bases). The sample in question was PBMCs, obtained before TCRalphabeta/CD19-depleted stem cell transplant. The receptor comes from a girl aged 2-15 years with aplastic anemia, due to receive a stem cell transplant. The CDR3 loop is CASSLRGTHGYTF. DNA of the CDR3: TGTGCCAGCAGTTTACGTGGGACCCATGGCTACACCTTC.